The source of this T cell receptor (beta chain) is a study of identical twins. After removal of 6 bases from V and 7 bases from J, the junction contained 10 bases not matched to a gene. The CDR3 is 15 residues long. CDR1 and CDR2 (germline): DFQATT, SNEGSKA (reference sequence). The study, taken as a whole, reports: Fewer insertions marked abundant cord blood beta clonotypes; young adult naive trended weakly, memory not at all.

In regard to this clonotype: What it binds is unknown.

A single record per CDR3 protein comes from TCRdb applying MiXCR to the 5' RACE reads. The repertoire consists of about 530,000 distinct CDR3 sequences, with about 22% occurring once and the leading ten covering around 0.5%. The same sample was also studied in work on yellow fever vaccine responses in identical twins.

This sequence was found in a woman between 18 and 29 years old in good health. The chain has TRBV20-1 and TRBJ1-5, with 12 bases identical to TRBD1. The sample consisted of CD4+ T cells sorted from blood. The CDR3 protein is CSASERGTGGQPQHF. Here the CDR3 DNA reads TGCAGTGCCAGTGAACGAGGGACAGGGGGCCAGCCCCAGCATTTT.